This entry is about one T cell receptor (beta chain). Its specificity is not known. TCRdb processed the 5' RACE reads anew with MiXCR; each CDR3 protein has one entry. The sample yields 200,000 or so distinct CDR3 sequences, less than 20% seen once. The entry originates in a study of identical twins. Study conclusions and caveats: Out-of-frame alpha sequences shared by twins were enriched for low generation probability. Sharing of beta out-of-frame sequences by twins showed a weaker excess.

CDR3 length: 13 residues. Germline assignment: CDR1 SGDLS and CDR2 YYNGEE. Trimming pared 4 bases from V and 7 bases from J, leaving 11 bases between. This same sample was also taken into another study, of T cells expressing NK-cell markers. That source notes: Sorted CD3+CD56-NKG2C+, CD3+CD56+NKG2C- and CD3+CD56+NKG2C+ T cells were the source of the TCR beta repertoires.

This receptor was taken from a woman aged 18-30 years in good health. Sequencing input: CD8+ T cells sorted from blood. This chain links TRBV9 with TRBJ1-4, with no clear D. For the CDR3, the DNA is TGTGCCAGCAGCCCCCCCGGTGGTGAAAAACTGTTTTTT. It codes for CASSPPGGEKLFF.